This record concerns one T cell receptor beta chain sequence. Its antigen is not identified. Other DNA sequences in the same sample also yield this CDR3. V was clipped by 2 bases and J by 6 bases; unmatched bases: 5. The CDR3 length is 14 residues. CDR1 is GTSNPN, CDR2 SVGIG, per germline (reference sequence). The entry originates in a study of CD8+ T cells in alopecia areata. General study points: With tofacitinib ongoing, many expanded lesional clones persisted in both scalp and blood.

The treatment here: oral pan-JAK inhibitor, 5-10 mg twice daily. Lesional scalp tissue (obtained by punch biopsy) and peripheral blood were collected from alopecia areata patients. Following RNA extraction, reverse transcription yielded cDNA that acted as the sequencing template. Repertoires were generated with immunoSEQ multiplex PCR, while TCRdb's copy carries only in-frame clones and drops some. In the table there are some 110,000 clones, roughly 50% of which are singletons. The sequencing here drew on CD8+ T cells sorted from blood, taken at week 4, from a patient treated with tofacitinib. The chain recombines TRBV30 with TRBJ2-1; 9 bases align to TRBD1. The origin of this receptor is a human donor with alopecia areata. Here the CDR3 reads CAWSRGQGGNEQFF. The DNA of the CDR3 is TGTGCCTGGAGTCGGGGACAGGGTGGCAATGAGCAGTTCTTC.